The 27 T cell receptor beta chains reported below all come from one sample, sequenced in a study of blood T cell repertoires in COVID-19. Method: immunoSEQ multiplex PCR; TCRdb's copy keeps in-frame clones and lacks some. Seen here are about 250,000 clones, 70% to 85% observed once, and the top ten hold approximately 4%. Sequenced material: peripheral blood. These receptors originate from a woman in her thirties or forties with active or convalescent COVID-19.

V gene TRBV5-1 combines with J gene TRBJ2-3; D gene unclear. This CDR3 is 17 amino acids long. The germline V and J ends were trimmed by 2 bases and 4 bases, with 20 bases remaining between them. Germline V gives CDR1 SGHRS, CDR2 YFSETQ. The CDR3 DNA reads TGCGCCAGCAGCTTAAACCCCGGGTATCCTCGGGCAGATACGCAGTATTTT. Its protein product is CASSLNPGYPRADTQYF. Full variable domain (missing parts from reference TRBV5-1 and TRBJ2-3): KAGVTQTPRYLIKTRGQQVTLSCSPISGHRSVSWYQQTPGQGLQFLFEYFSETQRNKGNFPGRFSGRQFSNSRSEMNVSTLELGDSALYLCASSLNPGYPRADTQYFGPGTRLTVL.

There are a few counts of this clone. V usage is TRBV11-2 and J usage is TRBJ2-5, with TRBD1 matching over 8 bases. The CDR3 length is 15 residues. Germline CDR1 and CDR2: SGHAT and FQNNGV. The junction had 9 bases not matched to a gene; V was cut back by 4 bases and J by 5 bases. CDR3 in amino acids: CASSSYGQGHETQYF. DNA for the CDR3: TGTGCCAGCAGCTCCTACGGACAGGGCCACGAGACCCAGTACTTC.

The V and J genes are TRBV7-9 and TRBJ2-2, with 9 bases matching TRBD2. Germline V lookup: CDR1 SEHNR, CDR2 FQNEAQ (reference sequence). Trimming took 5 bases from V and 1 from J; bases not matched to a gene: 8. The CDR3 spans 17 residues. The DNA for the CDR3 is TGTGCCAGCAGCACCCTTCCAGCGGGGGGGAACACCGGGGAGCTGTTTTTT. Amino acids: CASSTLPAGGNTGELFF.

Concerning this clone itself: The same CDR3 can be traced to other DNA sequences in this sample. The chain has TRBV3-1 (or the pseudogene TRBV3-2) and TRBJ1-5; weak D call: TRBD1 (5 bases). Per germline, CDR1 LGHDT and CDR2 YNNKEL (reference sequence). The ends were cut back, 0 bases at V and 7 bases at J, with 7 bases in the middle. The CDR3 is 13 amino acids. The CDR3 DNA reads TGTGCCAGCAGCCAAGACAGGGTCCAGCCCCAGCATTTT. Translated: CASSQDRVQPQHF.

This clone was seen just once. The sample contains more than one DNA sequence encoding this CDR3. V and J are TRBV3-1 (or the pseudogene TRBV3-2) and TRBJ1-5; D remains ambiguous. Germline loops: CDR1 LGHDT, CDR2 YNNKEL (reference sequence). This CDR3 contains 15 residues. V dropped 1 base and J dropped 0 bases, with 7 bases sitting between them. Written as DNA, the CDR3 is TGTGCCAGCAGCCAAGGAGGATATAGCAATCAGCCCCAGCATTTT. Protein product: CASSQGGYSNQPQHF.

This sequence joins TRBV2 and TRBJ1-1, with 8 bases identical to TRBD1. J gave up 3 bases and V 5 bases, and 2 bases lay outside the gene matches. This CDR3 has 13 amino acids. Germline CDR1 is SNHLY and CDR2 is FYNNEI. The CDR3 sequence: CASSQDRDTEAFF. The CDR3 DNA follows: TGTGCCAGCAGTCAGGACAGGGACACTGAAGCTTTCTTT.

The chain is built from TRBV30 and TRBJ1-4, with 12 bases matching TRBD1. The CDR3 is 15 amino acids. V lost 7 bases and J lost 2; bases outside the gene matches: 5. Germline CDR1 is GTSNPN and CDR2 is SVGIG (reference sequence). The DNA of the CDR3 is TGTGCCTCCCTGGGACAGGGGGCGACTAATGAAAAACTGTTTTTT. Its protein product is CASLGQGATNEKLFF.

The chain combines TRBV6-5 with TRBJ1-6, with TRBD1 matching 9 bases. From germline, CDR1 is MNHEY and CDR2 SVGAGI. The CDR3 has 15 residues. Germline trimming cut 6 bases from V and 10 bases from J; bases unmatched to any gene: 10. The CDR3 DNA reads as TGTGCCAGCAGACACAACAGGGGGCTGAGGTCACCCCTCCACTTT. This encodes CASRHNRGLRSPLHF.

This chain links TRBV7-9 with TRBJ2-3; D not resolved. Per germline, CDR1 SEHNR and CDR2 FQNEAQ (reference sequence). Trimming removed 1 base at V and 2 bases at J, with 10 bases between. CDR3 size: 15 residues. Written as DNA, the CDR3 is TGTGCCAGCAGCTTAGTTCGCGAGATCACAGATACGCAGTATTTT. Translating gives CASSLVREITDTQYF.

This sequence joins TRBV5-6 and TRBJ1-4, with D hard to call. The V gene's germline CDR1 is SGHDT and CDR2 YYEEEE. The length of the CDR3 is 17 residues. Trimming stripped 0 bases from V and 0 bases from J, with 12 bases between. The CDR3 protein is CASSLAGSITTNEKLFF. Written as DNA, the CDR3 is TGTGCCAGCAGCTTGGCTGGCAGTATCACAACTAATGAAAAACTGTTTTTT.

The V gene is TRBV2, the J gene TRBJ1-2; 8 nucleotides align to TRBD1. Losses at the gene ends were 6 bases for V and 6 bases for J; bases not matched to a gene: 6. The CDR3 is 13 amino acids. Germline CDR1 and CDR2: SNHLY and FYNNEI. The CDR3: CASRDRVGNGYTF. The DNA for the CDR3 is TGTGCCAGCAGGGACAGGGTTGGAAATGGCTACACCTTC.

The chain links TRBV20-1 to TRBJ1-5; D is undetermined. Looked up from germline, CDR1 is DFQATT and CDR2 is SNEGSKA (reference sequence). Deletions cut 3 bases from V and 0 bases from J, with 18 bases between. The CDR3 spans 17 residues. The CDR3 sequence: CSASQAKAPYSNQPQHF. CDR3 bases: TGCAGTGCTAGTCAGGCAAAAGCACCTTATAGCAATCAGCCCCAGCATTTT.

A single count supports this clone. The chain uses TRBV18 and TRBJ1-1; the match to TRBD1 covers 7 bases. Germline V gene sequence: CDR1 KGHSH, CDR2 LQKENI. This CDR3 is 12 amino acids long. Trimming removed 4 bases from V and 7 bases from J; junction bases left unmatched: 3. This CDR3 is CASSLNRGEAFF. In nucleotides, the CDR3 is TGTGCCAGCTCACTTAACAGGGGTGAAGCTTTCTTT.

The chain links TRBV28 to TRBJ1-5; D gene uncertain. The V gene lost 3 bases and the J gene lost 9 bases, with 9 bases spanning the gap. CDR3 length equals 12 residues. Germline V CDR1 and CDR2: MDHEN, SYDVKM. Written as DNA, the CDR3 is TGTGCCAGCAGTTTGGGAGCCCTGCCCCAGCATTTT. This translates into CASSLGALPQHF.

CDR3 bases: TGTGCCAGCAGCCTTAGAGAGGGGGACAATGAGCAGTTCTTC. Its protein is CASSLREGDNEQFF. The chain employs TRBV4-2 and TRBJ2-1; D is possibly TRBD1 (6 bases). This CDR3 is built from 14 residues. Germline CDR1 reads LGHNA; CDR2 reads YNFKEQ. V lost 4 bases and J lost 5, with 12 bases in between.

The chain employs TRBV15 and TRBJ1-1; 7 bases are shared with TRBD1. CDR1 LNHNV and CDR2 YYDKDF come from the germline V gene (reference sequence). V shed 0 bases, J shed 3 bases, and the junction held 10 bases outside the gene matches. This CDR3 spans 17 amino acids. The DNA of the CDR3 is TGTGCCACCAGCAGAGAGTACGGGCCTGGGACAGACACTGAAGCTTTCTTT. Translation: CATSREYGPGTDTEAFF.

This chain connects TRBV7-9 to TRBJ2-1; perhaps TRBD1 as D (6 bases). CDR3 length: 11 amino acids. CDR1 is SEHNR, CDR2 FQNEAQ, per germline (reference sequence). V was shortened by 6 bases and J by 10 bases, with 10 bases between the two germline ends. This CDR3 is CASSTGTEQFF. CDR3 sequence (DNA): TGTGCCAGCAGTACCGGGACAGAGCAGTTCTTC. Variable domain in full (rest from reference TRBV7-9 and TRBJ2-1): DTGVSQNPRHKITKRGQNVTFRCDPISEHNRLYWYRQTLGQGPEFLTYFQNEAQLEKSRLLSDRFSAERPKGSFSTLEIQRTEQGDSAMYLCASSTGTEQFFGPGTRLTVL.

The J gene is TRBJ1-1, the V gene TRBV29-1; D is possibly TRBD1 (6 bases). There are 12 residues in the CDR3. CDR1 SQVTM and CDR2 ANQGSEA come from the germline V gene. V dropped 6 bases and J dropped 10 bases, with 18 bases sitting between them. CDR3 in amino acids: CSVPRGDKRAFF. CDR3 DNA sequence: TGCAGCGTCCCTCGGGGGGACAAAAGAGCTTTCTTT.

This clone occurred once. This sequence joins TRBV18 and TRBJ1-3; 7 bases are shared with TRBD1. CDR3 size: 15 residues. V lost 3 bases and J lost 4; bases outside the gene matches: 6. Germline V gene lookup returns CDR1 KGHSH and CDR2 LQKENI. The CDR3 spells CASSPGTGAGNTIYF. The CDR3 DNA reads as TGTGCCAGCTCACCGGGCACAGGGGCCGGAAACACCATATATTTT.

This CDR3 is CASSLMAGGYTF. The DNA of the CDR3 is TGTGCCAGCAGTTTAATGGCGGGTGGCTACACCTTC. This chain uses TRBV28 with TRBJ1-2, with D unclear. Germline V gives CDR1 MDHEN, CDR2 SYDVKM. Trimming took off 2 bases at V and 7 bases at J, with 8 bases between the two ends. The CDR3 is made up of 12 amino acids.

The chain employs TRBV9 and TRBJ2-1; TRBD1 matches 8 bases. The CDR3 runs to 15 residues. Germline V gene lookup returns CDR1 SGDLS and CDR2 YYNGEE. The J segment lost 9 bases and the V segment lost 4 bases, leaving 12 bases of the junction unmatched. CDR3 nucleotides: TGTGCCAGCAGCACTTCCGGGACAGGCCTCGGTGAGCAGTTCTTC. It is translated as CASSTSGTGLGEQFF.

This clone was detected only a few times. V is TRBV3-1 (or the pseudogene TRBV3-2) and J is TRBJ2-5; possibly TRBD1 for D (6 bases). CDR3 length: 14 residues. Deletions cut 1 base from V and 5 bases from J, with 11 bases between. Germline values: CDR1 LGHDT, CDR2 YNNKEL (reference sequence). CDR3 residues: CASSQVRGRETQYF. The CDR3 nucleotides read TGTGCCAGCAGCCAAGTCAGGGGCCGGGAGACCCAGTACTTC.

The chain links TRBV2 to TRBJ2-2, with unresolved D. Germline V lookup: CDR1 SNHLY, CDR2 FYNNEI. Trimming removed 3 bases at V and 8 bases at J, with 13 bases between. The CDR3 is 14 amino acids. CDR3: CASSDFASRGELFF. The CDR3 DNA follows: TGTGCCAGCAGTGACTTCGCTTCGCGTGGGGAGCTGTTTTTT.

The V and J genes are TRBV7-2 and TRBJ2-1; 7 positions agree with TRBD2. Germline-derived CDR1 and CDR2 are SGHTA and FQGNSA. The CDR3 runs to 15 residues. J gave up 2 bases and V 1 base, and 2 bases lay outside the gene matches. The CDR3 DNA reads TGTGCCAGCAGCTTAGAGCTAGCGGCCTACAATGAGCAGTTCTTC. It yields the protein CASSLELAAYNEQFF. The variable domain in full, with the rest retrieved from reference TRBV7-2 and TRBJ2-1, is GAGVSQSPSNKVTEKGKDVELRCDPISGHTALYWYRQSLGQGLEFLIYFQGNSAPDKSGLPSDRFSAERTGGSVSTLTIQRTQQEDSAVYLCASSLELAAYNEQFFGPGTRLTVL.

This clone was recorded once. The chain combines TRBV3-1 (or the pseudogene TRBV3-2) with TRBJ2-7, with D perhaps TRBD1 (6 bases). This CDR3 contains 15 residues. Trimming took 4 bases from V and 6 from J, leaving 19 bases between them. CDR1 and CDR2 (germline): LGHDT, YNNKEL (reference sequence). This CDR3 is CASSPIQGTTREQYF. DNA for the CDR3: TGTGCCAGCAGCCCCATACAGGGTACTACTCGCGAGCAGTACTTC.

This chain connects TRBV29-1 to TRBJ2-5, with 7 bases that match TRBD1. The CDR3 is 12 residues long. Germline V CDR1 and CDR2: SQVTM, ANQGSEA. The J segment lost 9 bases and the V segment lost 5 bases, leaving 9 bases of the junction unmatched. The CDR3 coding sequence is TGCAGCGTTTCGGGACAGAACTGGCCCCAGTACTTC. Translated, it gives CSVSGQNWPQYF.

A single count supports this clone. V usage is TRBV10-3 and J usage is TRBJ1-1, with unresolved D. The germline V and J ends were trimmed by 2 bases and 4 bases, with 5 bases remaining between them. The CDR3 spans 12 residues. CDR1 ENHRY and CDR2 SYGVKD come from the germline V gene. CDR3 nucleotides: TGTGCCATCAGTGAGGGCAGCACTGAAGCTTTCTTT. This encodes CAISEGSTEAFF.